What follows are 32 T cell receptor beta chains derived from one specimen sequenced in a study of PD-1 blockade in classical Hodgkin lymphoma. Assay: immunoSEQ multiplex PCR; the TCRdb copy retains only in-frame clones and omits some. Here the sample spans about 23,000 clones, around three quarters being singletons. All the patients suffered relapse after autologous stem cell transplantation, and brentuximab vedotin exposure differed. This specimen consisted of peripheral blood mononuclear cells (PBMCs), obtained before the second cycle of nivolumab. Source of these receptors: a human donor with classical Hodgkin lymphoma.

The genes are TRBV19 and TRBJ2-5; unclear D gene. Trimming stripped 5 bases from V and 5 bases from J, with 12 bases between. This CDR3 has 13 amino acids. CDR1 and CDR2 from the germline V gene are LNHDA and SQIVND (reference sequence). CDR3 in amino acids: CASSRSIEETQYF. The CDR3 nucleotides are TGTGCCAGTAGTCGCTCGATTGAGGAGACCCAGTACTTC.

This rearrangement joins TRBV29-1 to TRBJ2-1; 9 bases match TRBD2. The ends lost 4 bases at V and 3 bases at J; junction bases unmatched: 1. The CDR3 sequence is 13 residues long. The germline V gene encodes CDR1 SQVTM and CDR2 ANQGSEA. CDR3 amino acids: CSVGTSVYNEQFF. DNA for the CDR3: TGCAGCGTTGGGACTAGCGTCTACAATGAGCAGTTCTTC.

This clone occurred once. V usage is TRBV5-6 and J usage is TRBJ2-3; D gene ambiguous. Between the trimmed V and J ends, which lost 2 bases and 4 bases, there was a span of 8 bases. CDR3 length equals 13 residues. The germline gives CDR1 SGHDT, CDR2 YYEEEE. In DNA, the CDR3 is TGTGCCAGCAGCTTTTTCACCTCAGATACGCAGTATTTT. Residues: CASSFFTSDTQYF.

V is TRBV6-1 and J is TRBJ1-1; D gene uncertain. The V and J ends lost 6 bases and 1 base respectively, with 9 bases between them. This CDR3 is 13 amino acids long. Germline assignment: CDR1 MNHNS and CDR2 SASEGT. CDR3 sequence reads: CASSAVRNTEAFF. The CDR3 DNA reads TGTGCCAGCAGCGCAGTTAGGAACACTGAAGCTTTCTTT.

V and J are TRBV4-1 and TRBJ2-3; 14 nucleotides line up with TRBD2. CDR1 and CDR2 from the germline V gene are MGHRA and YSYEKL. The CDR3 has 16 residues. Trimming took 6 bases from V and 7 from J; bases not matched to a gene: 9. CDR3 sequence reads: CASSRETSGRVNTQYF. The CDR3 region has the DNA TGCGCCAGCAGTCGAGAGACTAGCGGGAGGGTGAATACGCAGTATTTT.

This sequence joins TRBV27 and TRBJ2-2; 11 bases agree with TRBD2. This CDR3 comprises 16 residues. Germline CDR1 and CDR2: MNHEY and SMNVEV (reference sequence). V gave up 5 bases and J gave up 7 bases; unmatched junction bases: 9. CDR3 DNA: TGTGCCAGCAGTGGTAGCGGGAGGGCCGCAAACGGGGAGCTGTTTTTT. It is translated as CASSGSGRAANGELFF.

The chain uses TRBV19 and TRBJ2-2, with 7 bases matching TRBD1. This CDR3 comprises 15 residues. The V segment lost 5 bases and the J segment 6 bases; nucleotides outside the gene matches: 9. CDR1 and CDR2 from the germline V gene are LNHDA and SQIVND (reference sequence). CDR3: CASSGTGTVAGELFF. CDR3 in DNA: TGTGCCAGTAGTGGAACCGGGACAGTCGCCGGGGAGCTGTTTTTT. The full variable domain, completed using reference TRBV19 and TRBJ2-2, is DGGITQSPKYLFRKEGQNVTLSCEQNLNHDAMYWYRQDPGQGLRLIYYSQIVNDFQKGDIAEGYSVSREKKESFPLTVTSAQKNPTAFYLCASSGTGTVAGELFFGEGSRLTVL.

The gene calls are TRBV10-3 and TRBJ2-3; 9 bases agree with TRBD1. This CDR3 is 23 amino acids long. The ends lost 6 bases at V and 2 bases at J; junction bases unmatched: 30. Germline CDR1 reads ENHRY; CDR2 reads SYGVKD. In DNA, the CDR3 is TGTGCCATCAGAGTTACGGGACAGGGTGGGGCAGGAACACTAGAGGAGGACACAGATACGCAGTATTTT. Translated: CAIRVTGQGGAGTLEEDTDTQYF.

The gene calls are TRBV6-6 and TRBJ1-1; D uncertain. The CDR3 totals 13 residues. The V end lost 2 bases, the J end lost 1 base, and 5 bases lay between the germline ends. Germline V gene data show CDR1 as MNHNY and CDR2 as SVGAGI (reference sequence). CDR3 region: CASSYRKNTEAFF. The CDR3 bases are TGTGCCAGCAGTTACCGGAAGAACACTGAAGCTTTCTTT.

The V and J genes are TRBV5-4 and TRBJ2-3; no firm D call. The CDR3 totals 13 residues. V was pared by 4 bases and J by 4 bases, with 10 bases between. Germline CDR1 SGHNT, CDR2 YYREEE (reference sequence). CDR3 residues: CASSAPGADTQYF. The CDR3 nucleotides read TGTGCCAGCAGCGCCCCCGGTGCAGATACGCAGTATTTT.

The V call is TRBV7-9, the J call TRBJ2-1; 10 positions match TRBD2. The CDR3 length is 17 residues. Germline loops: CDR1 SEHNR, CDR2 FQNEAQ (reference sequence). The J segment lost 1 base and the V segment lost 0 bases, leaving 3 bases of the junction unmatched. Here the CDR3 reads CASSLATSGLSYNEQFF. CDR3 DNA sequence: TGTGCCAGCAGCTTAGCGACTAGCGGGCTTTCCTACAATGAGCAGTTCTTC. Full variable domain (rest looked up from reference TRBV7-9 and TRBJ2-1): DTGVSQNPRHKITKRGQNVTFRCDPISEHNRLYWYRQTLGQGPEFLTYFQNEAQLEKSRLLSDRFSAERPKGSFSTLEIQRTEQGDSAMYLCASSLATSGLSYNEQFFGPGTRLTVL.

The chain carries TRBV21-1 and TRBJ1-5; the DNA was not used to check the table's D call, TRBD1. TRBV21-1 has pseudogene status. CDR3 size: 17 residues. For the CDR3, the DNA is TGTGCCAGCAGCATACCGGGACAGGGGCACCCCAATCAGCCCCAGCATTTT. The encoded protein is CASSIPGQGHPNQPQHF.

V usage is TRBV6-6 and J usage is TRBJ2-7; no firm D call. CDR3 length: 14 amino acids. V lost 4 bases and J lost 2, with 12 bases in between. Germline V gene data show CDR1 as MNHNY and CDR2 as SVGAGI (reference sequence). As DNA, the CDR3 is TGTGCCAGCAGTTTCCCCGACGGCGCCTACGAGCAGTACTTC. Protein sequence: CASSFPDGAYEQYF.

This chain connects TRBV30 to TRBJ1-1; possibly TRBD1 for D (6 bases). The CDR3 covers 11 residues. The V and J ends lost 0 bases and 8 bases respectively, with 7 bases between them. Per the germline V gene, CDR1 is GTSNPN and CDR2 is SVGIG (reference sequence). CDR3 residues: CAWSVGGEAFF. In nucleotides, the CDR3 is TGTGCCTGGAGTGTAGGGGGAGAAGCTTTCTTT. Using reference TRBV30 and TRBJ1-1 for the parts outside the CDR3, the full variable domain is SQTIHQWPATLVQPVGSPLSLECTVEGTSNPNLYWYRQAAGRGLQLLFYSVGIGQISSEVPQNLSASRPQDRQFILSSKKLLLSDSGFYLCAWSVGGEAFFGQGTRLTVV.

This clone was observed a few times. The chain joins TRBV29-1 to TRBJ1-1, with TRBD1 matching over 8 bases. This CDR3 is 13 amino acids long. V trimming: 6 bases; J trimming: 1 base; junction bases outside the gene matches: 4. The germline V gene encodes CDR1 SQVTM and CDR2 ANQGSEA. CDR3 amino acids: CSVDRGGNTEAFF. As DNA, the CDR3 is TGCAGCGTCGACAGGGGAGGGAACACTGAAGCTTTCTTT.

The rearrangement uses TRBV29-1 and TRBJ1-1, with no clear D. Germline assignment: CDR1 SQVTM and CDR2 ANQGSEA. V was trimmed by 4 bases and J by 1 base, leaving 7 bases between them. CDR3 size: 12 residues. The chain's CDR3 is CSVARENTEAFF. In DNA form, the CDR3 reads TGCAGCGTTGCTAGAGAGAACACTGAAGCTTTCTTT.

This clone has just one count. The chain has TRBV5-1 and TRBJ1-1; D is unclear. Between the trimmed V and J ends, which lost 7 bases and 1 base, there was a span of 11 bases. Looked up from germline, CDR1 is SGHRS and CDR2 is YFSETQ. The CDR3 is 13 amino acids. The chain's CDR3 is CASGREGNTEAFF. The CDR3 coding sequence is TGCGCCAGCGGTCGGGAGGGGAACACTGAAGCTTTCTTT.

This clone was counted once. The chain combines TRBV6-6 with TRBJ1-2; tentatively, D is TRBD1 (6 bases). V lost 2 bases and J lost 7, with 8 bases in between. Germline V lookup: CDR1 MNHNY, CDR2 SVGAGI (reference sequence). This CDR3 contains 12 residues. The CDR3 sequence: CASSYAGAGYTF. For the CDR3, the DNA is TGTGCCAGCAGTTACGCGGGGGCTGGCTACACCTTC.

V is TRBV5-5 and J is TRBJ2-2; 7 nucleotides agree with TRBD1. Trimming at V came to 4 bases and at J to 7 bases, leaving 7 bases not matched to a gene. Germline V gives CDR1 SGHKS, CDR2 YYEKEE (reference sequence). This CDR3 has 14 amino acids. The chain's CDR3 is CASSPTGIGGELFF. The CDR3 DNA reads TGTGCCAGCAGCCCGACAGGGATTGGCGGGGAGCTGTTTTTT.

This rearrangement joins TRBV5-8 to TRBJ2-3; 9 bases are a match to TRBD1. This CDR3 is built from 15 residues. V shed 4 bases, J shed 3 bases, and the junction held 6 bases outside the gene matches. Germline CDR1 SGHTS, CDR2 YDEGEE. CDR3 sequence (DNA): TGTGCCAGCAGCCCTGGGACAGGGTGGACAGATACGCAGTATTTT. Protein sequence: CASSPGTGWTDTQYF.

The rearrangement joins TRBV7-8 to TRBJ2-1; 14 bases match TRBD2. CDR1 SGHVS and CDR2 FQNEAQ come from the germline V gene. CDR3 length: 17 amino acids. V lost 4 bases to trimming and J lost 4 bases; unmatched junction nucleotides: 6. The CDR3 DNA is TGTGCCAGCAGCTCGGGACTAGCGGGAGTCGGGTACAATGAGCAGTTCTTC. Translated: CASSSGLAGVGYNEQFF. The variable domain in full, with the rest retrieved from reference TRBV7-8 and TRBJ2-1, is GAGVSQSPRYKVAKRGQDVALRCDPISGHVSLFWYQQALGQGPEFLTYFQNEAQLDKSGLPSDRFFAERPEGSVSTLKIQRTQQEDSAVYLCASSSGLAGVGYNEQFFGPGTRLTVL.

The genes are TRBV19 and TRBJ1-1; 9 positions agree with TRBD1. The trim removed 6 bases at V and 5 bases at J, leaving 7 bases unmatched. CDR3 length: 14 residues. Germline CDR1 is LNHDA and CDR2 is SQIVND (reference sequence). In nucleotides, the CDR3 is TGTGCCAGTAGCCCGACAGGGGGATTTACTGAAGCTTTCTTT. Translating gives CASSPTGGFTEAFF.

This clone was detected only once. The CDR3 nucleotides read TGTGCCACCAGATTCAGAACCTATGGCTACACCTTC. Translating gives CATRFRTYGYTF. The gene calls are TRBV6-5 and TRBJ1-2; D is uncertain. V gave up 10 bases and J gave up 4 bases, with 13 bases separating them. The V gene's germline CDR1 is MNHEY and CDR2 SVGAGI. The CDR3 has 12 residues.

The J gene is TRBJ1-2, the V gene TRBV18; the D gene is possibly TRBD1 (5 bases). Trimming removed 3 bases at V and 8 bases at J, with 13 bases between. CDR1 and CDR2 from the germline V gene are KGHSH and LQKENI. This CDR3 contains 13 residues. CDR3 in DNA: TGTGCCAGCTCACCGGCAGGGCTGAAAGGCTACACCTTC. It specifies CASSPAGLKGYTF.

CDR3 sequence: CTSSQGATGAETQYF. The CDR3, as DNA: TGCACCAGCAGCCAAGGCGCAACGGGGGCAGAGACCCAGTACTTC. V is TRBV1 and J is TRBJ2-5. TRBV1 is a listed pseudogene. CDR3 length: 15 residues.

The rearrangement joins TRBV25-1 to TRBJ2-5; 8 nucleotides line up with TRBD1. V shed 5 bases, J shed 5 bases, and the junction held 7 bases outside the gene matches. The CDR3 length is 14 residues. From germline, CDR1 is MGHDK and CDR2 SYGVNS. CDR3 sequence reads: CASSQWTGTETQYF. The CDR3 bases are TGTGCCAGCAGTCAATGGACAGGGACGGAGACCCAGTACTTC.

The chain recombines TRBV18 with TRBJ2-1; D not certain. This CDR3 has 13 amino acids. Trimming took 0 bases from V and 4 from J, leaving 4 bases between them. Germline lookup yields CDR1 KGHSH and CDR2 LQKENI. Here the CDR3 reads CASSPPQYNEQFF. CDR3 DNA sequence: TGTGCCAGCTCACCACCGCAGTACAATGAGCAGTTCTTC. Using reference TRBV18 and TRBJ2-1 for the parts outside the CDR3, the full variable domain is NAGVMQNPRHLVRRRGQEARLRCSPMKGHSHVYWYRQLPEEGLKFMVYLQKENIIDESGMPKERFSAEFPKEGPSILRIQQVVRGDSAAYFCASSPPQYNEQFFGPGTRLTVL.

V gene TRBV6-5 combines with J gene TRBJ2-3; D is ambiguous. Deletions cut 2 bases from V and 2 bases from J, with 8 bases between. The CDR3 extends over 14 amino acids. The germline gives CDR1 MNHEY, CDR2 SVGAGI. CDR3: CASSYRRTTDTQYF. In nucleotides, the CDR3 is TGTGCCAGCAGTTACAGGCGAACCACAGATACGCAGTATTTT.

The chain couples TRBV28 to TRBJ2-7; D ambiguous. The CDR3 has 11 amino acids. CDR1 is MDHEN, CDR2 SYDVKM, per germline. The V gene lost 7 bases and the J gene lost 6 bases, with 10 bases spanning the gap. The CDR3 here is CASNQRGEQYF. The CDR3 bases are TGTGCCAGCAATCAGCGCGGCGAGCAGTACTTC.

This rearrangement joins TRBV5-1 to TRBJ1-1, with D uncertain. Germline CDR1 is SGHRS and CDR2 is YFSETQ. Trimming shortened V by 4 bases and J by 5 bases, and 12 bases separated the two germline ends. This CDR3 is built from 13 residues. The CDR3 here is CASSQDVRTEAFF. CDR3 DNA: TGCGCCAGCAGCCAGGACGTGAGGACTGAAGCTTTCTTT.

The chain couples TRBV11-2 to TRBJ2-7; TRBD1 matches 11 bases. This CDR3 has 17 residues. J lost 0 bases, V lost 1 base, and 5 bases had no gene match. Germline V CDR1 and CDR2: SGHAT, FQNNGV. The CDR3 DNA sequence: TGTGCCAGCAGCTTAGTAGGCGGGACAGGGGGCTCCTACGAGCAGTACTTC. Translated: CASSLVGGTGGSYEQYF. The full variable domain, rest sourced from reference TRBV11-2 and TRBJ2-7, is EAGVAQSPRYKIIEKRQSVAFWCNPISGHATLYWYQQILGQGPKLLIQFQNNGVVDDSQLPKDRFSAERLKGVDSTLKIQPAKLEDSAVYLCASSLVGGTGGSYEQYFGPGTRLTVT.

The chain links TRBV6-5 to TRBJ2-1; perhaps D is TRBD1 or TRBD2 (5 bases each). V lost 5 bases, J lost 3 bases, and 11 bases lay in between. The CDR3 loop spans 14 amino acids. Per the germline V gene, CDR1 is MNHEY and CDR2 is SVGAGI. CDR3: CASSRDGVYNEQFF. The CDR3 coding sequence is TGTGCCAGCAGTAGGGACGGTGTCTACAATGAGCAGTTCTTC.